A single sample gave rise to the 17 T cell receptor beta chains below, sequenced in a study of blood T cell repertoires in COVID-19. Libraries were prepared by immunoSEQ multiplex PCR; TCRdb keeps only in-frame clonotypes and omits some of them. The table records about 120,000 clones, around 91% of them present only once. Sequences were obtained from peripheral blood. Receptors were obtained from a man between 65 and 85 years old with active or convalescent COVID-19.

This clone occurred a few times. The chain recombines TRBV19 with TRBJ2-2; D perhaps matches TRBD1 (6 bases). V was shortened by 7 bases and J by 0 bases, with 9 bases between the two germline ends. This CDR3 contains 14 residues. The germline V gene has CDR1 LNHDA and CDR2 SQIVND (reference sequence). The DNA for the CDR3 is TGTGCCAGTACCGGGACAACGAACACCGGGGAGCTGTTTTTT. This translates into CASTGTTNTGELFF.

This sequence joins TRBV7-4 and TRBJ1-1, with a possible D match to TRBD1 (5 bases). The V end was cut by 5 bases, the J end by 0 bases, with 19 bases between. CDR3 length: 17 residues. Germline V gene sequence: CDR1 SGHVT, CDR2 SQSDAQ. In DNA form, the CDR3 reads TGTGCCAGCAGCCGGAGGAGGGGAACTGGTATGAACACTGAAGCTTTCTTT. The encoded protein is CASSRRRGTGMNTEAFF.

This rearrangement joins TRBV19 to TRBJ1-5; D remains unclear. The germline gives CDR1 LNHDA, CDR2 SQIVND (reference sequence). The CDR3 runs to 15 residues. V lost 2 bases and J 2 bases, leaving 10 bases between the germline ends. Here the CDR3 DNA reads TGTGCCAGTAGTATAAATTTAGTGGGCAATCAGCCCCAGCATTTT. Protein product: CASSINLVGNQPQHF.

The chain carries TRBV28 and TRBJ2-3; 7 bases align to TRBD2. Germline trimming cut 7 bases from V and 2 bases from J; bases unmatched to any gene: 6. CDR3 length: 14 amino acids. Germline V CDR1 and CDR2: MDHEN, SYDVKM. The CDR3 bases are TGTGCCAGCACTCCGGGGGACTACACAGATACGCAGTATTTT. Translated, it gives CASTPGDYTDTQYF.

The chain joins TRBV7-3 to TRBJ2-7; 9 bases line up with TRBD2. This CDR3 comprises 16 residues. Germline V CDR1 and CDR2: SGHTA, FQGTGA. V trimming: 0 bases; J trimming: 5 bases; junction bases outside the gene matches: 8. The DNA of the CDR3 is TGTGCCAGCAGCTTAACGATAGGGACTAGCATCGACGAGCAGTACTTC. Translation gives CASSLTIGTSIDEQYF.

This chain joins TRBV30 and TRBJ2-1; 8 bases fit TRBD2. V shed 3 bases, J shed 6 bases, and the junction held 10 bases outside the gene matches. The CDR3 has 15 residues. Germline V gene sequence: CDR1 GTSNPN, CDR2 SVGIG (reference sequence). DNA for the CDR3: TGTGCCTGGAGCGGTACAGCGGGAGTGTCCAATGAGCAGTTCTTC. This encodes CAWSGTAGVSNEQFF.

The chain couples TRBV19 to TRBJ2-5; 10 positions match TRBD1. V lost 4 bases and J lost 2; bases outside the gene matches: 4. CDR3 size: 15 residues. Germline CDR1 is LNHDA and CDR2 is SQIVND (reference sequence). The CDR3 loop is CASSTTGGVQETQYF. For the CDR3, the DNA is TGTGCCAGTAGTACGACAGGGGGCGTACAAGAGACCCAGTACTTC.

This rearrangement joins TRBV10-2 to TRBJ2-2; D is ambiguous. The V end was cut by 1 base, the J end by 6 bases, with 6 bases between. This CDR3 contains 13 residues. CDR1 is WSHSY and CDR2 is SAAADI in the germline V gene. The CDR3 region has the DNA TGCGCCAGCAGTGAGTTAGAGTCCGGGGAGCTGTTTTTT. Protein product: CASSELESGELFF.

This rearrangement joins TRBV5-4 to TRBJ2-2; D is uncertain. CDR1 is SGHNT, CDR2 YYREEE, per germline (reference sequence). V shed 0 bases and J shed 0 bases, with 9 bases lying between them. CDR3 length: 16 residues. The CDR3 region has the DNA TGTGCCAGCAGCTTGGCCCGAGCGTCGAACACCGGGGAGCTGTTTTTT. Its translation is CASSLARASNTGELFF.

CDR3 amino acids: CASLGWGGTGVVANYGYTF. CDR3 bases: TGTGCCAGCCTCGGTTGGGGCGGGACAGGGGTGGTAGCTAACTATGGCTACACCTTC. The chain recombines TRBV27 with TRBJ1-2; the match to TRBD1 covers 10 bases. The CDR3 is made up of 19 amino acids. Germline-derived CDR1 and CDR2 are MNHEY and SMNVEV (reference sequence). With V trimmed by 8 bases and J by 0 bases, 18 bases remained unmatched.

CDR3 protein: CASSLGAENTGELFF. DNA of the CDR3: TGTGCCAGCAGCTTAGGCGCGGAGAACACCGGGGAGCTGTTTTTT. The gene calls are TRBV7-8 and TRBJ2-2; D is undetermined. V was pared by 1 base and J by 1 base, with 7 bases between. The CDR3 totals 15 residues. Looked up from germline, CDR1 is SGHVS and CDR2 is FQNEAQ. The full variable domain, its missing parts supplied by reference TRBV7-8 and TRBJ2-2, is GAGVSQSPRYKVAKRGQDVALRCDPISGHVSLFWYQQALGQGPEFLTYFQNEAQLDKSGLPSDRFFAERPEGSVSTLKIQRTQQEDSAVYLCASSLGAENTGELFFGEGSRLTVL.

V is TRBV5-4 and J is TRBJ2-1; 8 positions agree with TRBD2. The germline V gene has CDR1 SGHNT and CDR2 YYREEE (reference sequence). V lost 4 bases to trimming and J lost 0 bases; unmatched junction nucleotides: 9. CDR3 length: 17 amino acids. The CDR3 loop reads CASSLGASGSSYNEQFF. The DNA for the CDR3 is TGTGCCAGCAGCCTGGGAGCAAGCGGGAGCTCCTACAATGAGCAGTTCTTC.

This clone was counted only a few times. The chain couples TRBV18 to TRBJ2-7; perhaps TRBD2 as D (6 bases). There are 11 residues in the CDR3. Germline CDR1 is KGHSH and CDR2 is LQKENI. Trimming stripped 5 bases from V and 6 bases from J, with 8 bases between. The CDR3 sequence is CASSLAAEQYF. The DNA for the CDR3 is TGTGCCAGCTCATTAGCGGCCGAGCAGTACTTC.

The CDR3 spells CASSYGLAGTGELFF. In DNA, the CDR3 is TGTGCCAGCAGTTACGGACTAGCAGGGACCGGGGAGCTGTTTTTT. The chain combines TRBV2 with TRBJ2-2, with TRBD2 matching 8 bases. The CDR3 runs 15 residues. Germline CDR1 reads SNHLY; CDR2 reads FYNNEI. The V segment lost 5 bases and the J segment 5 bases; nucleotides outside the gene matches: 7. The full variable domain, rest sourced from reference TRBV2 and TRBJ2-2, is EPEVTQTPSHQVTQMGQEVILRCVPISNHLYFYWYRQILGQKVEFLVSFYNNEISEKSEIFDDQFSVERPDGSNFTLKIRSTKLEDSAMYFCASSYGLAGTGELFFGEGSRLTVL.

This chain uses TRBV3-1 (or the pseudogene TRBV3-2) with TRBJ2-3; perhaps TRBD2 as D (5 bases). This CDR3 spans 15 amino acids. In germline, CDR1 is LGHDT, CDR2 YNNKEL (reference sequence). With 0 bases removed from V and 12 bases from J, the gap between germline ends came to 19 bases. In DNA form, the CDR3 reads TGTGCCAGCAGCCAAGATTTAACAGCGGCGAAAACACAGTATTTT. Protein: CASSQDLTAAKTQYF.

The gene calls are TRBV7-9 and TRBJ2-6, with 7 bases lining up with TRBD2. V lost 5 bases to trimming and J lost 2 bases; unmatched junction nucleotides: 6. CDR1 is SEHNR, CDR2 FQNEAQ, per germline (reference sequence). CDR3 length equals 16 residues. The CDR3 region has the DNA TGTGCCAGCAGCGTGGACGGGGGGACTGGGGCCAACGTCCTGACTTTC. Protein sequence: CASSVDGGTGANVLTF. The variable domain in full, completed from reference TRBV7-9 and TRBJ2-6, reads DTGVSQNPRHKITKRGQNVTFRCDPISEHNRLYWYRQTLGQGPEFLTYFQNEAQLEKSRLLSDRFSAERPKGSFSTLEIQRTEQGDSAMYLCASSVDGGTGANVLTFGAGSRLTVL.

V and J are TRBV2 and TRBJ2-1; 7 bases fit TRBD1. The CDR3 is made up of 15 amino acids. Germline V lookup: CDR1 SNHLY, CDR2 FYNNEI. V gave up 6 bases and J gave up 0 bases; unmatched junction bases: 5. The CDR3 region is CASRGTAGSYNEQFF. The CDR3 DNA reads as TGTGCCAGCAGAGGGACAGCAGGCTCCTACAATGAGCAGTTCTTC.